Detailed here is one T cell receptor beta chain. Its antigen remains unknown. Sequencing was performed with immunoSEQ multiplex PCR; in TCRdb, only in-frame clones are kept and a portion is missing. Of some 300,000 clones in the sample, just under 80% were seen once. The CDR3 has 16 amino acids. Germline CDR1 and CDR2: SGDLS and YYNGEE. The V and J ends lost 4 bases and 5 bases, in that order; junction bases with no gene match: 12. This entry is derived from a study of cytotoxic CD8 clonotypes in ibrutinib-treated CLL. Overall study: Enrolment comprised around 11 relapsed/refractory and approximately 16 treatment-naive patients; about 17 were IGHV unmutated. Partial responses numbered around 24 and complete responses 2; after a median about 62 months, roughly 14 stayed remitted and approximately twelve progressed. Study-wide points: Circulating CD8+ T-cell counts were tracked by baseline clonality, which exceeded that of age-matched healthy donors. Public clonotypes, an uncommon group, contracted or remained stable on treatment.

The material was PBMCs, obtained before ibrutinib treatment. V is TRBV9 and J is TRBJ2-1, with 7 positions matching TRBD2. This clonotype originated in a human donor with chronic lymphocytic leukemia. The CDR3: CASSPNSGPADNEQFF. In DNA form, the CDR3 reads TGTGCCAGCAGCCCCAATAGCGGGCCCGCGGACAATGAGCAGTTCTTC.